A selection of T cell receptor beta chains follows, all from one sample in a study of cytomegalovirus exposure and HLA in healthy donors. Sequenced by immunoSEQ multiplex PCR; TCRdb stores in-frame clones only, minus some. The sample yields 100,000 to 150,000 clones, around 80% seen once. The specimen was PBMCs. These receptors all stem from a woman between 40 and 50 years old in good health and CMV-seronegative. Each CDR3 is given with its conserved first and last residue. The D gene is left open where the match is weak. Rows give clone size only sometimes, using once, few, many, or a class for an expanded clone.

d_call j_call v_call clone_size cdr3_aa cdr3_nt
NA TRBJ2-1 TRBV21-1 few CASSLLSRTSGRVGSYNEQFF TGTGCCAGCAGCCTCCTAAGCCGGACTAGCGGGAGGGTCGGCTCCTACAATGAGCAGTTCTTC
NA TRBJ2-7 TRBV19 NA CASSIQESGTGAYEQYF TGTGCCAGTAGTATCCAGGAAAGCGGGACAGGAGCCTACGAGCAGTACTTC
TRBD1 TRBJ2-3 TRBV27 NA CASSTPGQGSDTQYF TGTGCCAGCAGTACCCCGGGACAGGGCTCGGATACGCAGTATTTT
NA TRBJ2-3 TRBV6-5 few CASSLAFTDTQYF TGTGCCAGCAGTCTAGCCTTCACAGATACGCAGTATTTT
TRBD2 TRBJ2-5 TRBV5-1 NA CASSFAGELETQYF TGCGCCAGCAGCTTCGCGGGAGAATTAGAGACCCAGTACTTC
NA TRBJ1-1 TRBV29-1 NA CSVVAAFTGTEAFF TGCAGCGTTGTGGCAGCGTTCACGGGGACTGAAGCTTTCTTT
TRBD1 TRBJ1-3 TRBV18 few CASSPVRGQAIFSGNTIYF TGTGCCAGCTCACCTGTTCGGGGACAGGCAATTTTCTCTGGAAACACCATATATTTT
TRBD2 TRBJ2-5 TRBV7-9 NA CASSFSSGDSRTQYF TGTGCCAGCAGCTTTTCTAGCGGGGACTCAAGGACCCAGTACTTC
TRBD1 TRBJ2-5 TRBV9 NA CASSTGQGFAAETQYF TGTGCCAGCAGCACCGGACAGGGGTTTGCTGCGGAGACCCAGTACTTC
NA TRBJ2-5 TRBV5-1 NA CASSFGIQETQYF TGCGCCAGCAGCTTCGGGATCCAAGAGACCCAGTACTTC
NA TRBJ1-2 TRBV9 NA CASSDRVGGYTF TGTGCCAGCAGCGACAGGGTGGGTGGCTACACCTTC
TRBD1 TRBJ2-7 TRBV6-6 NA CASSTGQGSFEQYF TGTGCCAGCAGTACTGGACAGGGGTCCTTCGAGCAGTACTTC
TRBD2 TRBJ2-7 TRBV7-2 NA CASSLGAGKNEQYF TGTGCCAGCAGCTTAGGAGCGGGAAAGAACGAGCAGTACTTC
TRBD1 TRBJ1-5 TRBV5-1 few CASSWDRGAIYSNQPQHF TGCGCCAGCAGTTGGGACAGGGGGGCAATTTATAGCAATCAGCCCCAGCATTTT
TRBD2 TRBJ2-5 TRBV6-1 NA CASTETSGGTQETQYF TGTGCCAGCACTGAGACTAGCGGGGGGACCCAAGAGACCCAGTACTTC
NA TRBJ2-3 TRBV7-9 NA CASSLGSPTDTQYF TGTGCCAGCAGCTTAGGGAGTCCCACAGATACGCAGTATTTT
TRBD1 TRBJ2-7 TRBV27 NA CASSLYGTGALYEQYF TGTGCCAGCAGTTTGTACGGGACAGGGGCGTTATACGAGCAGTACTTC
TRBD1 TRBJ1-5 TRBV6-5 NA CASRRQGGSNQPQHF TGTGCCAGCAGGCGACAGGGGGGGAGCAATCAGCCCCAGCATTTT
TRBD2 TRBJ2-3 TRBV9 NA CASSAQAGERTDTQYF TGTGCCAGCAGCGCCCAAGCGGGGGAGCGGACAGATACGCAGTATTTT
TRBD1 TRBJ2-1 TRBV28 NA CASVQGAHNEQFF TGTGCCAGCGTGCAGGGGGCGCACAATGAGCAGTTCTTC
NA TRBJ2-5 TRBV5-1 NA CASSFAGSQETQYF TGCGCCAGCAGCTTTGCGGGGAGCCAAGAGACCCAGTACTTC
NA TRBJ2-5 TRBV28 NA CASSQGRKTQYF TGTGCCAGCAGTCAGGGGAGAAAGACCCAGTACTTC
TRBD1 TRBJ1-2 TRBV2 NA CASSEETGSGYTF TGTGCCAGCAGTGAAGAGACAGGGTCTGGCTACACCTTC
NA TRBJ2-3 TRBV27 NA CASSLQVLATDTQYF TGTGCCAGCAGTTTACAGGTCCTTGCCACAGATACGCAGTATTTT
NA TRBJ2-2 TRBV7-9 few CASEDTSSGELFF TGTGCCAGCGAGGACACATCTTCTGGGGAGCTGTTTTTT
TRBD1 TRBJ1-5 TRBV2 NA CASSEDRRGQPQHF TGTGCCAGCAGTGAGGACAGGAGGGGACAGCCCCAGCATTTT
TRBD2 TRBJ2-5 TRBV9 NA CASSVGGLAGQETQYF TGTGCCAGCAGCGTAGGGGGACTAGCGGGTCAAGAGACCCAGTACTTC
NA TRBJ1-5 TRBV27 NA CASSLAGRNQPQHF TGTGCCAGCAGTTTGGCAGGTCGAAATCAGCCCCAGCATTTT
NA TRBJ1-1 TRBV5-5 NA CASSFMDSQNTEAFF TGTGCCAGCAGCTTTATGGACAGCCAGAACACTGAAGCTTTCTTT
TRBD2 TRBJ2-7 TRBV10-3 few CAIKGASGPMGEQYF TGTGCCATCAAGGGCGCTAGCGGGCCCATGGGCGAGCAGTACTTC
TRBD2 TRBJ2-1 TRBV9 NA CASSAWGGASSYNEQFF TGTGCCAGCAGCGCGTGGGGGGGTGCTAGCTCCTACAATGAGCAGTTCTTC
NA TRBJ2-6 TRBV28 NA CASSRHHSGANGLTF TGTGCCAGCAGCAGACACCACTCTGGGGCCAACGGCCTGACTTTC
NA TRBJ2-3 TRBV4-2 NA CASSQGEGDTQYF TGTGCCAGCAGCCAAGGAGAGGGAGATACGCAGTATTTT
TRBD1 TRBJ1-3 TRBV6-1 NA CASSEMGQRALGNTIYF TGTGCCAGCAGTGAAATGGGACAGCGAGCTCTTGGAAACACCATATATTTT
NA TRBJ2-7 TRBV7-9 NA CASSSGRGQPYEQYF TGTGCCAGCAGCTCGGGGCGAGGACAGCCCTACGAGCAGTACTTC
TRBD2 TRBJ2-3 TRBV5-4 once CASSFIAGTTDTQYF TGTGCCAGCAGCTTTATAGCGGGTACCACAGATACGCAGTATTTT
NA TRBJ2-7 TRBV9 NA CASSVGQNAYEQYF TGTGCCAGCAGCGTAGGACAGAACGCTTACGAGCAGTACTTC
TRBD2 TRBJ2-1 TRBV4-2 NA CASSQVRGGGAGGEQFF TGTGCCAGCAGCCAAGTACGAGGCGGGGGGGCCGGGGGTGAGCAGTTCTTC
NA TRBJ2-7 TRBV2 NA CASSPTDSYEQYF TGTGCCAGCAGTCCAACAGACTCCTACGAGCAGTACTTC
NA TRBJ1-5 TRBV6-5 NA CASSPAQGNQPQHF TGTGCCAGCAGCCCCGCCCAGGGAAATCAGCCCCAGCATTTT
TRBD2 TRBJ2-7 TRBV10-3 NA CAISDPGLAGPTGEQYF TGTGCCATCAGCGATCCGGGACTAGCGGGACCTACGGGGGAGCAGTACTTC
NA TRBJ2-3 TRBV27 NA CASSPPPARIRHTSIPDTQYF TGTGCCAGCAGTCCGCCCCCCGCCAGGATCCGGCACACATCCATTCCAGATACGCAGTATTTT
TRBD2 TRBJ2-2 TRBV5-4 few CASSFGKRGTGELFF TGTGCCAGCAGCTTCGGAAAGCGGGGCACCGGGGAGCTGTTTTTT
NA TRBJ2-5 TRBV4-2 NA CASSQVSARGGGAGGWQETQYF TGTGCCAGCAGCCAAGTATCGGCGCGGGGCGGAGGGGCCGGGGGTTGGCAAGAGACCCAGTACTTC
NA TRBJ1-4 TRBV7-8 NA CASSLPGAVEKLFF TGTGCCAGCAGCTTACCAGGGGCCGTTGAAAAACTGTTTTTT
TRBD1 TRBJ2-7 TRBV6-5 once CASSLTGEIGEQYF TGTGCCAGCAGTTTAACAGGGGAAATCGGCGAGCAGTACTTC
NA TRBJ2-3 TRBV2 few CASSGGRVNTDTQYF TGTGCCAGCAGTGGGGGGCGGGTCAACACAGATACGCAGTATTTT
NA TRBJ2-2 TRBV30 NA CAWSVQRTGELFF TGTGCCTGGAGTGTGCAGCGCACCGGGGAGCTGTTTTTT
NA TRBJ2-6 TRBV28 NA CASSAWTGSSSGANVLTF TGTGCCAGCAGTGCCTGGACGGGAAGTAGCTCTGGGGCCAACGTCCTGACTTTC
NA TRBJ2-7 TRBV7-9 NA CASRNTYEQYF TGTGCCAGCAGAAATACCTACGAGCAGTACTTC
TRBD1 TRBJ2-1 TRBV5-1 once CASSGQGDYNEQFF TGCGCCAGCAGCGGACAGGGGGACTACAATGAGCAGTTCTTC
TRBD2 TRBJ2-7 TRBV27 NA CASSFRASGGLEQYF TGTGCCAGCAGTTTCAGGGCAAGCGGGGGCCTGGAGCAGTACTTC
TRBD2 TRBJ2-1 TRBV5-1 NA CASSLLAGVDNEQFF TGCGCCAGCAGCTTGCTAGCGGGGGTTGACAATGAGCAGTTCTTC
NA TRBJ2-7 TRBV6-5 NA CASSPRDNSYEQYF TGTGCCAGCAGTCCCCGGGACAACTCCTACGAGCAGTACTTC
TRBD1 TRBJ1-2 TRBV28 few CASSLEGTADGGYGYTF TGTGCCAGCAGTTTAGAGGGGACAGCGGACGGGGGCTATGGCTACACCTTC
TRBD2 TRBJ2-7 TRBV9 few CASSVSSGYEQYF TGTGCCAGCAGCGTATCTAGCGGCTACGAGCAGTACTTC
NA TRBJ2-2 TRBV7-2 few CASSRISGVTGELFF TGTGCCAGCAGCCGTATTAGCGGAGTCACCGGGGAGCTGTTTTTT
TRBD2 TRBJ2-1 TRBV6-5 NA CASSSFSGGASNGQFF TGTGCCAGCAGTTCCTTCAGCGGGGGGGCCTCGAATGGGCAGTTCTTC
NA TRBJ1-2 TRBV7-2 NA CASSLAAEHSNYGYTF TGTGCCAGCAGCTTAGCGGCGGAACATTCTAACTATGGCTACACCTTC